These 18 T cell receptor beta chains originate from one sample sequenced in a study of blood T cell repertoires in COVID-19. Sequencing used immunoSEQ multiplex PCR; TCRdb keeps in-frame clones, though not all of them. The table has approximately 460,000 clones, roughly 89% seen once. Input material: peripheral blood. Receptors originate from a man in his late teens or twenties with COVID-19, enrolled during active disease.

The V gene is TRBV19, the J gene TRBJ2-1; 10 bases map to TRBD2. Germline V gene lookup returns CDR1 LNHDA and CDR2 SQIVND (reference sequence). With V trimmed by 7 bases and J by 4 bases, 13 bases remained unmatched. This CDR3 has 17 residues. The CDR3 nucleotides are TGTGCCAGTACTCAAGATGTGCTAGCGGGGGCGTACAATGAGCAGTTCTTC. As protein: CASTQDVLAGAYNEQFF. The full variable domain, in which reference TRBV19 and TRBJ2-1 provide the parts outside the CDR3, is DGGITQSPKYLFRKEGQNVTLSCEQNLNHDAMYWYRQDPGQGLRLIYYSQIVNDFQKGDIAEGYSVSREKKESFPLTVTSAQKNPTAFYLCASTQDVLAGAYNEQFFGPGTRLTVL.

The chain has TRBV7-9 and TRBJ2-7; no definite D call. This CDR3 spans 12 amino acids. V was clipped by 2 bases and J by 4 bases, with 6 bases between them. Germline values: CDR1 SEHNR, CDR2 FQNEAQ (reference sequence). The CDR3 nucleotides are TGTGCCAGCAGCTTACTCTTATACGAGCAGTACTTC. It encodes CASSLLLYEQYF.

The chain's CDR3 is CASSRDRVDYGYTF. CDR3 in DNA: TGTGCCAGCAGCCGGGACAGGGTTGACTATGGCTACACCTTC. The rearrangement joins TRBV7-8 to TRBJ1-2; 9 bases map to TRBD1. The length of the CDR3 is 14 residues. CDR1 SGHVS and CDR2 FQNEAQ come from the germline V gene. V dropped 5 bases and J dropped 3; count of bases not matched to a gene: 4.

V usage is TRBV3-1 (or the pseudogene TRBV3-2) and J usage is TRBJ2-1; D may be TRBD1 (6 bases). The V end was cut by 4 bases, the J end by 7 bases, with 17 bases between. CDR1 is LGHDT, CDR2 YNNKEL, per germline (reference sequence). This CDR3 has 15 residues. As DNA, the CDR3 is TGTGCCAGCAGCCCACTGCTGGGGGCCGAGAATGAGCAGTTCTTC. As protein: CASSPLLGAENEQFF.

The chain employs TRBV15 and TRBJ1-1, with D possibly matching TRBD1 (5 bases). This CDR3 is built from 16 residues. The germline gives CDR1 LNHNV, CDR2 YYDKDF (reference sequence). Between the trimmed V and J ends, which lost 0 bases and 1 base, there was a span of 12 bases. In nucleotides, the CDR3 is TGTGCCACCAGCAGAGACCGATACGGGGGGAACACTGAAGCTTTCTTT. Amino acid sequence: CATSRDRYGGNTEAFF.

This chain links TRBV2 with TRBJ1-5; TRBD1 might be the D (6 bases). The V end lost 4 bases, the J end lost 2 bases, and 15 bases lay between the germline ends. CDR1 is SNHLY, CDR2 FYNNEI, per germline. There are 16 residues in the CDR3. As DNA, the CDR3 is TGTGCCAGCAGTGGCCAGGGGTCCTTGGGCAATCAGCCCCAGCATTTT. Protein product: CASSGQGSLGNQPQHF. The full variable domain, its missing parts supplied by reference TRBV2 and TRBJ1-5, is EPEVTQTPSHQVTQMGQEVILRCVPISNHLYFYWYRQILGQKVEFLVSFYNNEISEKSEIFDDQFSVERPDGSNFTLKIRSTKLEDSAMYFCASSGQGSLGNQPQHFGDGTRLSIL.

The chain carries TRBV4-1 and TRBJ1-3; D is uncertain. The length of the CDR3 is 16 residues. V was cut by 1 base and J by 0 bases, with 10 bases left in between. Germline V CDR1 and CDR2: MGHRA, YSYEKL. This CDR3 is CASSQVPTLSGNTIYF. The DNA of the CDR3 is TGCGCCAGCAGCCAAGTTCCTACCCTCTCTGGAAACACCATATATTTT.

The chain links TRBV5-8 to TRBJ1-1; D might be TRBD1 (5 bases). Germline CDR1 is SGHTS and CDR2 is YDEGEE. Trimming stripped 4 bases from V and 5 bases from J, with 15 bases between. The CDR3 is 14 residues long. CDR3 sequence (DNA): TGTGCCAGCAGCCTCAATGGGGGAGGGACTGAAGCTTTCTTT. It yields the protein CASSLNGGGTEAFF.

The V call is TRBV12-5, the J call TRBJ2-1; 9 bases are shared with TRBD2. Trimming took 5 bases from V and 7 from J; bases not matched to a gene: 9. The CDR3 extends over 15 amino acids. Germline V gene data show CDR1 as LGHNT and CDR2 as FRNRAP. The CDR3 spells CASGNSSGRGNEQFF. The CDR3 bases are TGTGCTAGTGGTAACAGTAGCGGGAGAGGTAATGAGCAGTTCTTC.

The V gene is TRBV3-1 (or the pseudogene TRBV3-2), the J gene TRBJ2-7; a weak D match, TRBD2 (6 bases). The CDR3 covers 15 residues. The V and J ends lost 0 bases and 1 base respectively, with 10 bases between them. Looked up from germline, CDR1 is LGHDT and CDR2 is YNNKEL (reference sequence). In nucleotides, the CDR3 is TGTGCCAGCAGCCAAGAGCGGGGTCCATCCTACGAGCAGTACTTC. It translates to CASSQERGPSYEQYF.

Regarding this clone: Other nucleotide sequences from this sample produce the same CDR3. CDR3 nucleotide sequence: TGTGCCAGCAGCCTTCCGGGACAGGGGACCTACGAGCAGTACTTC. It translates to CASSLPGQGTYEQYF. The chain recombines TRBV11-3 with TRBJ2-7, with 10 bases identical to TRBD1. J gave up 2 bases and V 5 bases, and 6 bases lay outside the gene matches. The CDR3 has 15 residues. The germline V gene has CDR1 SGHNT and CDR2 YENEEA.

V gene TRBV2 combines with J gene TRBJ1-4, with 7 bases fitting TRBD1. The length of the CDR3 is 15 residues. The V gene's germline CDR1 is SNHLY and CDR2 FYNNEI. V was pared by 5 bases and J by 6 bases, with 9 bases of the junction left unmatched. The CDR3 DNA is TGTGCCAGCAGTCCATTACAGGGGACCTATGAAAAACTGTTTTTT. It codes for CASSPLQGTYEKLFF.

The chain combines TRBV10-2 with TRBJ2-3; 7 bases line up with TRBD1. In germline, CDR1 is WSHSY, CDR2 SAAADI. CDR3 size: 12 residues. After removal of 8 bases from V and 5 bases from J, the junction contained 4 bases not matched to a gene. CDR3 nucleotides: TGCGCCAGCCGACCAGGGGGAGATACGCAGTATTTT. This codes for CASRPGGDTQYF.

The gene calls are TRBV19 and TRBJ2-7, with D maybe TRBD2 (5 bases). The length of the CDR3 is 15 residues. Trimming took off 3 bases at V and 0 bases at J, with 12 bases between the two ends. CDR1 is LNHDA, CDR2 SQIVND, per germline (reference sequence). The CDR3 region is CASSIGLFPSYEQYF. The DNA of the CDR3 is TGTGCCAGTAGTATCGGACTTTTCCCCTCCTACGAGCAGTACTTC. Complete variable domain (other parts from reference TRBV19 and TRBJ2-7): DGGITQSPKYLFRKEGQNVTLSCEQNLNHDAMYWYRQDPGQGLRLIYYSQIVNDFQKGDIAEGYSVSREKKESFPLTVTSAQKNPTAFYLCASSIGLFPSYEQYFGPGTRLTVT.

This clone was seen a handful of times. The chain has TRBV19 and TRBJ1-1; 8 nucleotides agree with TRBD1. With V trimmed by 5 bases and J by 1 base, 3 bases remained unmatched. The CDR3 length is 14 residues. Germline V gene lookup returns CDR1 LNHDA and CDR2 SQIVND (reference sequence). The CDR3 protein is CASSFGTGNTEAFF. The CDR3 DNA sequence: TGTGCCAGTAGTTTTGGGACAGGGAACACTGAAGCTTTCTTT. The full variable domain, rest sourced from reference TRBV19 and TRBJ1-1, is DGGITQSPKYLFRKEGQNVTLSCEQNLNHDAMYWYRQDPGQGLRLIYYSQIVNDFQKGDIAEGYSVSREKKESFPLTVTSAQKNPTAFYLCASSFGTGNTEAFFGQGTRLTVV.

The chain employs TRBV27 and TRBJ2-5; weak D call: TRBD2 (6 bases). This CDR3 is built from 14 residues. Trimming cost V 0 bases and J 9 bases, with 14 bases left between them. Looked up from germline, CDR1 is MNHEY and CDR2 is SMNVEV (reference sequence). CDR3 sequence (DNA): TGTGCCAGCAGTTTATCGCTGAGATCGGGAGCCCAGTACTTC. It translates to CASSLSLRSGAQYF.

This chain joins TRBV11-2 and TRBJ1-1, with 8 bases aligning to TRBD1. The CDR3 is made up of 12 amino acids. After removal of 5 bases from V and 10 bases from J, the junction contained 6 bases not matched to a gene. Germline V gene sequence: CDR1 SGHAT, CDR2 FQNNGV. CDR3 in DNA: TGTGCCAGCAGCCCCAGGGGGCGCGTAGCTTTCTTT. Its translation is CASSPRGRVAFF.

This sequence joins TRBV18 and TRBJ2-7, with 8 bases lining up with TRBD2. V dropped 2 bases and J dropped 3; count of bases not matched to a gene: 9. Germline CDR1 and CDR2: KGHSH and LQKENI. The CDR3 has 16 residues. The CDR3 loop is CASSPGISGGGYEQYF. For the CDR3, the DNA is TGTGCCAGCTCACCAGGGATTTCGGGGGGGGGCTACGAGCAGTACTTC.